This TCR beta chain was sequenced for a study of Graves' ophthalmopathy and Graves' hyperthyroidism. This clonotype showed up many times. As yet, its antigen is unknown. Amplification of the TCR beta CDR3 regions used RNA transcripts (as template). Scientists carried out first-round RT-PCR using HTBI primers and then a second-round multiplex PCR. Each CDR3 protein gets one entry after TCRdb re-called the multiplex PCR reads with MiXCR. The sample consists of around 1.1 million distinct CDR3 sequences, 35% to 45% of them appearing once. Germline V gives CDR1 SGHTA, CDR2 FQGNSA. The CDR3 is 13 residues long. Between the trimmed V and J ends, which lost 11 bases and 4 bases, there was a span of 17 bases. Study results and limitations: For separating ophthalmopathy from stable hyperthyroidism, a 13-signature model gave 85% to 90% sensitivity and approximately 76% specificity. Most thyroid-expanded clonotypes exceeding 0.001 frequency were also found in blood. With around 70% sensitivity and approximately 73% specificity, the model predicted ophthalmopathy progression.

This rearrangement joins TRBV7-2 to TRBJ1-1; D unclear. The sample taken for sequencing was peripheral blood or thyroid tissue (not recorded which). This TCR derives from an adult man with Graves' hyperthyroidism. CDR3 residues: CALRRVGSTEAFF. The CDR3 coding sequence is TGTGCCCTAAGAAGGGTCGGCAGCACTGAAGCTTTCTTT.